These T cell receptor beta chains were read from a single sample in a study of PD-1 blockade in classical Hodgkin lymphoma. Assay: immunoSEQ multiplex PCR; the TCRdb copy retains only in-frame clones and omits some. Of about 15,000 clones listed, 70% to 90% were seen once; the top ten hold almost 8.5%. The sequenced sample consisted of peripheral blood mononuclear cells (PBMCs). The source of these receptors is a human donor with classical Hodgkin lymphoma. The CDR3 runs from the conserved cysteine through the conserved F or W. The D gene is left open where the match is weak. Size values are once, few and many counts, or a class for expanded clones, and some rows have none.

TRBJ1-4 . . TRBV6-5 TGTGCCAGCAGGTCCGGGGTGATCCTGTTTTTT CASRSGVILFF
TRBJ1-2 . . TRBV11-2 TGTGCCAGCAGCTTAGTAACAGGAGGGAACTATGGCTACACCTTC CASSLVTGGNYGYTF
TRBJ2-5 . . TRBV7-9 TGTGCCGTCGCCGGGCAGCAAGAGACCCAGTACTTC CAVAGQQETQYF
TRBJ2-3 . TRBD2 TRBV11-2 TGTGCCAGCAGCTCCTTCCAGCGGGATGGGGCTAGCACAGATACGCAGTATTTT CASSSFQRDGASTDTQYF
TRBJ2-7 . . TRBV28 TGTGCCAGCAGTTTAGGGCGCGAGCAGTACTTC CASSLGREQYF
TRBJ1-1 . TRBD1 TRBV28 TGTGCCAGCAGTTTGGACAGGGGGATTGGGAACACTGAAGCTTTCTTT CASSLDRGIGNTEAFF
TRBJ1-1 few . TRBV2 TGTGCCAGCAGTGAAGCCGTATTAGGTTTGGGTCAATTAGGATTT CASSEAVLGLGQLGF
TRBJ2-5 few TRBD1 TRBV6-5 TGTGCCAGCAGGAGGGGGCCGGGGGAGACCCAGTACTTC CASRRGPGETQYF
TRBJ1-1 . . TRBV5-1 TGCGCCAGCAGAAAACCTGGGGCATACACTGAAGCTTTCTTT CASRKPGAYTEAFF
TRBJ2-7 . TRBD1 TRBV6-5 TGTGCCAGCACCAAGACAGGGGCAAGCTCCTACGAGCAGTACTTC CASTKTGASSYEQYF
TRBJ2-5 . TRBD2 TRBV11-2 TGTGCCAGCAGCTTAGATAGCGCTAGCGGGCCGCAAGAGACCCAGTACTTC CASSLDSASGPQETQYF
TRBJ2-1 few TRBD2 TRBV27 TGTGCCAGCAGCTTAGCGGGAAAGTGGAATGAGCAGTTCTTC CASSLAGKWNEQFF
TRBJ2-4 . . TRBV18 TGTGCCAGCTCACCCTCGGTGGACGTAGCCAAAAACATTCAGTACTTC CASSPSVDVAKNIQYF
TRBJ2-7 . TRBD1 TRBV28 TGTGCCAGCAGCTTACGTCCCACCAGGGGGTCCTACGAGCAGTACTTC CASSLRPTRGSYEQYF
TRBJ2-1 . TRBD1 TRBV6-4 TGTGCCAGCAGTGATTCAGGGGGCCACAATGAGCAGTTCTTC CASSDSGGHNEQFF
TRBJ2-5 . . TRBV19 TGTGCCAGCGTCTCGGAGACCCAGTACTTC CASVSETQYF
TRBJ1-2 . . TRBV11-2 TGTGCCAGCAAATTAGGCAGGGCAGTTAACTATGGCTACACCTTC CASKLGRAVNYGYTF
TRBJ1-2 . . TRBV19 TGTGCCAGTAGTACCCAACAGGGTTTTGGGTATGGCTACACCTTC CASSTQQGFGYGYTF
TRBJ2-7 . TRBD2 TRBV2 TGTGCCAGCAAAACCTCCGGGACTAGCGGCTACGAGCAGTACTTC CASKTSGTSGYEQYF
TRBJ1-1 few . TRBV19 TGTGCCAGTAGTTTGGGACTGTTGAACACTGAAGCTTTCTTT CASSLGLLNTEAFF
TRBJ1-2 . . TRBV4-1 TGCGCCAGCAGCCAAGAAGTGGGAATACCCCTTTATGGCTACACCTTC CASSQEVGIPLYGYTF